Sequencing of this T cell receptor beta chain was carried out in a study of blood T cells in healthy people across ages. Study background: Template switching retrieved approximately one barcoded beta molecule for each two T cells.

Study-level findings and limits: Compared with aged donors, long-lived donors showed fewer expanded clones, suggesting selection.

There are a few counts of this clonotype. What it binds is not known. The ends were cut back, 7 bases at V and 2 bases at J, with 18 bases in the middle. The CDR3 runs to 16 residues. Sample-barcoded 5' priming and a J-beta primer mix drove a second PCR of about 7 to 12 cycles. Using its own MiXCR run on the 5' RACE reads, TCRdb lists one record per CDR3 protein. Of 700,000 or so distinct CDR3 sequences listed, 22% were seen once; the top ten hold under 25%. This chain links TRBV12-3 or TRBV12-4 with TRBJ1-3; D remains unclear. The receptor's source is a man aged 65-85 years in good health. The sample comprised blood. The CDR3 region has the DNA TGTGCCAGCAACCGTGACCGTTCCTCTGCTGGAAACACCATATATTTT. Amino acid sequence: CASNRDRSSAGNTIYF.